The T cell receptor beta chain under discussion was sequenced for a study of cytomegalovirus exposure and HLA in healthy donors. PCR was performed using 60 Vbeta and 13 Jbeta primers. Assay: immunoSEQ multiplex PCR; the TCRdb copy retains only in-frame clones and omits some. This sample has about 140,000 clones, with about 79% found just once. CDR3 length: 15 amino acids. Germline V CDR1 and CDR2: SGHDT, YYEEEE. The trim removed 4 bases at V and 5 bases at J, leaving 10 bases unmatched. The clonotype was recovered from a woman in her twenties or thirties in good health and CMV-seronegative. The chain links TRBV5-6 to TRBJ1-1, with 8 bases fitting TRBD1. Sequences were obtained from PBMCs. CDR3 coding DNA: TGTGCCAGCAGCCCCGACAGGGGTTGGACGACTGAAGCTTTCTTT. Its protein is CASSPDRGWTTEAFF.